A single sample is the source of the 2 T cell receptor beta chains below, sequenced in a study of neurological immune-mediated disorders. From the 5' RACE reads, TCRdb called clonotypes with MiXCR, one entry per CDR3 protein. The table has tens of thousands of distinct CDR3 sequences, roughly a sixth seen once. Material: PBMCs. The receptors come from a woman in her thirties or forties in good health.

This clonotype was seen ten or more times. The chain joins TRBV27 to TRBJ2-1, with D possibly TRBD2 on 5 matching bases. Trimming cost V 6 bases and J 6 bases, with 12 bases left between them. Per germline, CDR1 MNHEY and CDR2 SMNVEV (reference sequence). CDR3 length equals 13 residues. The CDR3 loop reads CASSSGPLNEQFF. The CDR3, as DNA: TGTGCCAGCAGCAGCGGCCCTCTCAATGAGCAGTTCTTC.

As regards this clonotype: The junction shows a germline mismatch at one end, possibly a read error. CDR3 nucleotide sequence: TGTGCCAGCATTTACTCGGACGGGGAGACCCGGTACTTC. Its translation is CASIYSDGETRYF. The genes are TRBV6-5 and TRBJ2-5; possibly TRBD2 for D (5 bases). This CDR3 contains 13 residues. Germline V CDR1 and CDR2: MNHEY, SVGAGI.